These T cell receptor beta chains were read from a single sample in a study of T cell responses to AZD1222 COVID-19 vaccine. Profiling relied on immunoSEQ multiplex PCR, and the TCRdb table lists in-frame clones only, not all of them. The table has 160,000 or so clones, about 90% seen once. This specimen was peripheral blood, taken on day 0 of MenACWY control vaccination. These receptor sequences come from an adult in good health. The CDR3 runs from the conserved cysteine through the conserved F or W. Fields, in order: clone size, D gene, V gene, CDR3 length, J gene, CDR3 DNA, CDR3 protein. D genes are given only for firm matches. Size is omitted from some rows. Given values are once, few, many or a class for expanded clones.

>-|-|TRBV9|15|TRBJ2-7
TGTGCCAGCAGCGTAGGCTCCGGGGAGATCTACGAGCAGTACTTC
CASSVGSGEIYEQYF
>-|-|TRBV10-3|11|TRBJ2-7
TGTGCCATCGGCATTTCCCACGAGCAGTACTTC
CAIGISHEQYF
>-|-|TRBV7-2|15|TRBJ2-5
TGTGCCAGCAGCTTAGCTAGCGTCGGTGGAGAGACCCAGTACTTC
CASSLASVGGETQYF
>-|-|TRBV9|15|TRBJ1-1
TGTGCCAGCAGCGTAGTCCCAGCAATGAACACTGAAGCTTTCTTT
CASSVVPAMNTEAFF
>once|-|TRBV10-3|15|TRBJ1-5
TGTGCCATCGGATCCCAGAGCAATAGCAATCAGCCCCAGCATTTT
CAIGSQSNSNQPQHF
>once|-|TRBV6-4|11|TRBJ1-4
TGTGCCAGCAGTGTTAATGAAAAACTGTTTTTT
CASSVNEKLFF
>few|-|TRBV5-1|16|TRBJ2-3
TGCGCCAGCAGCCAAAATCCCTCGGGGAGCACAGATACGCAGTATTTT
CASSQNPSGSTDTQYF
>-|-|TRBV28|15|TRBJ1-1
TGTGCCAGCAGTTTAAGCGGCGGAAAGGACACTGAAGCTTTCTTT
CASSLSGGKDTEAFF
>-|TRBD1|TRBV11-3|15|TRBJ1-1
TGTGCCAGCAGCTTAAGGGGGCTTAGGAGAACTGAAGCTTTCTTT
CASSLRGLRRTEAFF
>-|-|TRBV28|12|TRBJ1-5
TGTGCCAGCAGTTTTTTTCATCAGCCCCAGCATTTT
CASSFFHQPQHF
>-|-|TRBV27|12|TRBJ1-4
TGTGCCAGCAGTTTATTGGGGGGGATGCTGTTTTTT
CASSLLGGMLFF
>-|-|TRBV28|12|TRBJ1-5
TGTGCCAGCAGTTTCCGCGGATCGCCCCAGCATTTT
CASSFRGSPQHF
>-|-|TRBV6-5|14|TRBJ2-7
TGTGCCAGCAATTACTCAGGGGGGTTGTACGAGCAGTACTTC
CASNYSGGLYEQYF
>-|-|TRBV20-1|15|TRBJ1-2
TGCAGTGCTAGTGTCACAACAGGGAGGGACTATGGCTACACCTTC
CSASVTTGRDYGYTF
>-|-|TRBV10-3|13|TRBJ1-4
TGTGCCATCATCGCGGGACCAGGTGAAAAACTGTTTTTT
CAIIAGPGEKLFF
>-|-|TRBV28|16|TRBJ2-7
TGTGCCAGCAGTTTAGGGCACACTACTCAGGCCTACGAGCAGTACTTC
CASSLGHTTQAYEQYF
>-|-|TRBV19|16|TRBJ1-5
TGTGCCAGTACCAACATGGTTGGACGCGGCAATCAGCCCCAGCATTTT
CASTNMVGRGNQPQHF
>-|-|TRBV28|12|TRBJ1-2
TGTGCCAGCAGTTTGGGAAACTATGGCTACACCTTC
CASSLGNYGYTF
>-|-|TRBV7-3|18|TRBJ2-2
TGTGCCAGCAGCTTCGGATCCGGTCAGGGCCCGGCCACCGGGGAGCTGTTTTTT
CASSFGSGQGPATGELFF
>once|TRBD2|TRBV29-1|12|TRBJ2-1
TGCAGCGCTAGCGGGAATTACAATGAGCAGTTCTTC
CSASGNYNEQFF
>-|-|TRBV7-3|11|TRBJ1-1
TGTGCCAGCAGCTGGACCCGGGTAGCTTTCTTT
CASSWTRVAFF
>-|-|TRBV7-8|15|TRBJ2-7
TGTGCCAGCAGGGAATCGCGTGCCGTCGCCTACGAGCAGTACTTC
CASRESRAVAYEQYF
>-|-|TRBV18|15|TRBJ1-1
TGTGCCAGCTCAACAGGGACTTTAGATGGGATTGAAGCTTTCTTT
CASSTGTLDGIEAFF
>-|TRBD2|TRBV7-6|18|TRBJ2-1
TGTGCCAGCAGCCCCGGACTAGCGGGAAGGAGCTCCTACAATGAGCAGTTCTTC
CASSPGLAGRSSYNEQFF
>once|-|TRBV9|13|TRBJ2-7
TGTGCCAGCAGCGTAGGTCAGACCTACGAGCAGTACTTC
CASSVGQTYEQYF
>once|-|TRBV14|11|TRBJ2-7
TGTGCCAGCAGCCAACGGCTCGAGCAGTACTTC
CASSQRLEQYF
>-|-|TRBV7-9|17|TRBJ1-3
TGTGCCAGCAGCCCTGGCCGAGGCCCTCTGGGAGGAAACACCATATATTTT
CASSPGRGPLGGNTIYF
>once|-|TRBV24-1|12|TRBJ2-5
TGTGCCACCAGCCCAGACAAAGAGACCCAGTACTTC
CATSPDKETQYF
>-|-|TRBV2|12|TRBJ2-7
TGTGCCAGCAGTGGGGGATTCTACGAGCAGTACTTC
CASSGGFYEQYF
>-|TRBD2|TRBV7-9|16|TRBJ2-1
TGTGCCAGCACCCCGGGTTGGCGGGGGACCTACAATGAGCAGTTCTTC
CASTPGWRGTYNEQFF
>-|-|TRBV9|15|TRBJ2-3
TGTGCCAGCGCGTTAGATGAACGGAACACAGATACGCAGTATTTT
CASALDERNTDTQYF
>-|TRBD1|TRBV15|16|TRBJ1-3
TGTGCCACCAGCAGGGAGCGGACAGGGGCTGGAAACACCATATATTTT
CATSRERTGAGNTIYF
>-|-|TRBV7-8|16|TRBJ1-5
TGTGCCAGCAGCTTGGGTTCGGGGCCCGTCGAGAAGCCCCAGCATTTT
CASSLGSGPVEKPQHF
>-|-|TRBV5-1|15|TRBJ2-2
TGCGCCAGCAGCCAGGCGGCGGCGAACACCGGGGAGCTGTTTTTT
CASSQAAANTGELFF
>-|-|TRBV7-9|15|TRBJ2-7
TGTGCCAGCAGCCCACCGGTCGGGCTAGCTTTCGAGCAGTACTTC
CASSPPVGLAFEQYF
>-|-|TRBV30|15|TRBJ2-3
TGTGCCTGGAGTGTACTCGCGGGGACCACAGATACGCAGTATTTT
CAWSVLAGTTDTQYF
>-|TRBD1|TRBV5-5|16|TRBJ1-1
TGTGCCAGCAGTATTCGCCCAGGGGGCGCGAACACTGAAGCTTTCTTT
CASSIRPGGANTEAFF
>-|-|TRBV10-3|15|TRBJ2-2
TGTGCCATCAGTGGTGGGGGCGCGAACACCGGGGAGCTGTTTTTT
CAISGGGANTGELFF
>-|TRBD2|TRBV28|14|TRBJ2-3
TGTGCCAGCAGTTTAGGCGCGGGAGTGGGTACGCAGTATTTT
CASSLGAGVGTQYF
>-|TRBD1|TRBV6-2/TRBV6-3|14|TRBJ1-2
TGTGCCAGCAGCCTGGACAGGTATAACTATGGCTACACCTTC
CASSLDRYNYGYTF
>few|TRBD1|TRBV4-1|14|TRBJ2-7
TGCGCCAGCAGCCACGCCGGACAGGAACGCGAGCAGTACTTC
CASSHAGQEREQYF
>-|-|TRBV28|17|TRBJ1-2
TGTGCCAGCAGTTTGGGGCAGGGTGGATTCCCTCTCTATGGCTACACCTTC
CASSLGQGGFPLYGYTF
>-|-|TRBV5-5|14|TRBJ1-2
TGTGCCAGCAGCTTGACTCTGGGAGCGAGTGGCTACACCTTC
CASSLTLGASGYTF
>-|TRBD1|TRBV29-1|15|TRBJ1-2
TGCAGCGCCCTTGACGGAGGTCACAGGGGATATGGCTACACCTTC
CSALDGGHRGYGYTF
>-|-|TRBV19|13|TRBJ2-7
TGTGCCAGTAGTGCCGGGACAACCTACGAGCAGTACTTC
CASSAGTTYEQYF
>few|-|TRBV5-5|15|TRBJ2-2
TGTGCCAGCAGCGTGGGTGTTACGAACACCGGGGAGCTGTTTTTT
CASSVGVTNTGELFF
>-|-|TRBV5-1|14|TRBJ2-7
TGCGCCAGCAGCTTGGAGGGAACCACCTACGAGCAGTACTTC
CASSLEGTTYEQYF
>-|TRBD2|TRBV3-1/TRBV3-2|16|TRBJ2-2
TGTGCCAGCAGCCAAGCCGGGACTAGCGGGTCCGGGGAGCTGTTTTTT
CASSQAGTSGSGELFF
>-|-|TRBV2|12|TRBJ2-5
TGTGCCGGGAAGGGGAAACAAGAGACCCAGTACTTC
CAGKGKQETQYF
>-|TRBD1|TRBV27|17|TRBJ2-2
TGTGCCAGCAGTTCCTCGACAGGGGCGCAGCGCACCGGGGAGCTGTTTTTT
CASSSSTGAQRTGELFF
>once|-|TRBV7-2|12|TRBJ2-5
TGTGCCAGCAGTTCCATAGGGGAGACCCAGTACTTC
CASSSIGETQYF
>-|-|TRBV11-3|14|TRBJ1-1
TGTGCCAGCAGCTTTTCCAGGGCAGGGACTGAAGCTTTCTTT
CASSFSRAGTEAFF
>-|TRBD2|TRBV7-3|17|TRBJ2-3
TGTGCCAGCAGCTCCTCTCTAGCGGGAGGCCCCACAGATACGCAGTATTTT
CASSSSLAGGPTDTQYF
>-|-|TRBV28|14|TRBJ1-1
TGTGCCAGCATCGCACCGGGGAAATCCGTTGAAGCTTTCTTT
CASIAPGKSVEAFF